One sample yielded the 21 T cell receptor beta chains listed below, sequenced in a study of vaccination effects on CD4 cells after COVID-19. Method: immunoSEQ multiplex PCR; TCRdb's copy keeps in-frame clones and lacks some. The data show 35,000 to 55,000 clones, approximately 70% seen once. Sequencing followed a ViraFEST assay step that expanded antigen-specific CD4+ T cells with viral peptide pools. Investigators separated out CD4+ T cells once around nine days of culture had passed. This person's SARS-CoV-2 infection, confirmed by PCR, occurred between March and December 2020. Antigens of these TCRs are unknown. Sample: CD4+ T cells from PBMCs cultured with a peptide pool, taken before COVID-19 vaccination. These receptors all stem from a human donor who had a prior SARS-CoV-2 infection.

Only a few counts were recorded for this clone. The chain carries TRBV5-1 and TRBJ1-3; TRBD1 is a possible D gene (5 bases). Germline V gene data show CDR1 as SGHRS and CDR2 as YFSETQ. V lost 4 bases, J lost 4 bases, and 15 bases lay in between. The CDR3 is 15 amino acids. The CDR3 nucleotides read TGCGCCAGCAGCCGGGGAGGGACGGAGGGAAACACCATATATTTT. Translation gives CASSRGGTEGNTIYF.

The rearrangement links TRBV6-6 to TRBJ1-2; 8 bases match TRBD1. With V trimmed by 4 bases and J by 4 bases, 11 bases remained unmatched. The CDR3 is made up of 16 amino acids. Germline CDR1 is MNHNY and CDR2 is SVGAGI (reference sequence). The CDR3, as DNA: TGTGCCAGCAGTTCCGCCCGACAGGGGCGGACCTATGGCTACACCTTC. Translated: CASSSARQGRTYGYTF.

The chain carries TRBV5-1 and TRBJ2-5; 7 nucleotides match TRBD2. Germline trimming cut 4 bases from V and 5 bases from J; bases unmatched to any gene: 14. CDR1 and CDR2 (germline): SGHRS, YFSETQ. The CDR3 is 16 amino acids. CDR3 residues: CASSLNTGTTPETQYF. The CDR3 nucleotides read TGCGCCAGCAGCCTAAACACCGGGACTACACCTGAGACCCAGTACTTC.

V and J are TRBV3-1 (or the pseudogene TRBV3-2) and TRBJ2-5, with D unresolved. Germline values: CDR1 LGHDT, CDR2 YNNKEL (reference sequence). The CDR3 totals 15 residues. Trimming took 0 bases from V and 5 from J, leaving 13 bases between them. The DNA of the CDR3 is TGTGCCAGCAGCCAAGATCGGGCTCGTGCGGAGACCCAGTACTTC. Encoded protein: CASSQDRARAETQYF.

The chain joins TRBV27 to TRBJ2-5; 7 positions match TRBD1. The germline gives CDR1 MNHEY, CDR2 SMNVEV (reference sequence). The CDR3 has 14 residues. V shed 5 bases, J shed 7 bases, and the junction held 10 bases outside the gene matches. The CDR3 here is CASSITGAAWTQYF. The CDR3 coding sequence is TGTGCCAGCAGTATAACAGGGGCCGCGTGGACCCAGTACTTC.

V gene TRBV6-2 or TRBV6-3 combines with J gene TRBJ2-2; TRBD2 matches at 7 bases. CDR1 is MNHEY and CDR2 is SVGEGT in the germline V gene. The CDR3 consists of 17 residues. J gave up 4 bases and V 2 bases, and 10 bases lay outside the gene matches. The CDR3 loop reads CASSYIGGRRGTGELFF. CDR3 DNA: TGTGCCAGCAGTTACATTGGCGGGAGAAGAGGCACCGGGGAGCTGTTTTTT.

This rearrangement joins TRBV6-1 to TRBJ2-7; no clear D. The germline CDR1 and CDR2 sequences are MNHNS and SASEGT. Trimming shortened V by 3 bases and J by 4 bases, and 16 bases separated the two germline ends. The CDR3 sequence is 15 residues long. DNA for the CDR3: TGTGCCAGCAGTGAGAAACGAGTGGGGTCGTACGAGCAGTACTTC. Translated: CASSEKRVGSYEQYF.

This clone was seen more than once but under ten times. The rearrangement links TRBV4-1 to TRBJ2-7, with 8 bases matching TRBD1. The germline gives CDR1 MGHRA, CDR2 YSYEKL. This CDR3 is 16 amino acids long. The V gene end was trimmed by 4 bases and the J gene end by 0 bases; junction bases not matched to a gene: 8. CDR3: CASSRTTGTGSYEQYF. The DNA for the CDR3 is TGCGCCAGCAGCCGCACAACCGGGACAGGCTCCTACGAGCAGTACTTC.

This clone was recorded a few times. The chain joins TRBV5-4 to TRBJ1-1; D is undetermined. Looked up from germline, CDR1 is SGHNT and CDR2 is YYREEE (reference sequence). This CDR3 region has 12 residues. With 3 bases removed from V and 4 bases from J, the gap between germline ends came to 7 bases. This CDR3 reads CASSSMFTEAFF. The CDR3 bases are TGTGCCAGCAGCTCAATGTTCACTGAAGCTTTCTTT.

A few counts support this clone. The chain combines TRBV7-9 with TRBJ2-5, with 10 bases identical to TRBD2. Looked up from germline, CDR1 is SEHNR and CDR2 is FQNEAQ (reference sequence). The length of the CDR3 is 16 residues. V lost 1 base to trimming and J lost 4 bases; unmatched junction nucleotides: 6. The CDR3 is CASSLGQAGGPETQYF. The CDR3 coding sequence is TGTGCCAGCAGCTTAGGGCAAGCGGGAGGGCCAGAGACCCAGTACTTC.

The chain carries TRBV2 and TRBJ1-2; perhaps TRBD1 as D (6 bases). The CDR3 loop spans 14 amino acids. The V gene lost 3 bases and the J gene lost 5 bases, with 13 bases spanning the gap. CDR1 and CDR2 (germline): SNHLY, FYNNEI. The CDR3 loop reads CASSEEDSSYGYTF. CDR3 DNA sequence: TGTGCCAGCAGTGAGGAGGACAGCTCTTATGGCTACACCTTC. The complete variable domain, with remaining parts taken from reference TRBV2 and TRBJ1-2, reads EPEVTQTPSHQVTQMGQEVILRCVPISNHLYFYWYRQILGQKVEFLVSFYNNEISEKSEIFDDQFSVERPDGSNFTLKIRSTKLEDSAMYFCASSEEDSSYGYTFGSGTRLTVV.

The chain couples TRBV7-9 to TRBJ2-1; 7 bases map to TRBD1. This CDR3 spans 16 amino acids. V was clipped by 0 bases and J by 6 bases; unmatched bases: 8. From germline, CDR1 is SEHNR and CDR2 FQNEAQ (reference sequence). CDR3 sequence (DNA): TGTGCCAGCAGCTTAGCCCGGGACAGTTTTTCCAATGAGCAGTTCTTC. It translates to CASSLARDSFSNEQFF.

CDR3 loop: CASSNGRGVWDTEAFF. CDR3 coding DNA: TGTGCCAGCAGCAACGGCAGGGGTGTATGGGACACTGAAGCTTTCTTT. This sequence joins TRBV9 and TRBJ1-1, with a weak D call TRBD1 (6 bases). V was cut by 4 bases and J by 3 bases, with 19 bases left in between. The length of the CDR3 is 16 residues. Germline V gives CDR1 SGDLS, CDR2 YYNGEE.

The chain is built from TRBV5-4 and TRBJ1-5; tentative D call: TRBD1 (6 bases). Germline-derived CDR1 and CDR2 are SGHNT and YYREEE (reference sequence). V dropped 0 bases and J dropped 6 bases, with 10 bases sitting between them. CDR3 length: 14 residues. The CDR3 DNA reads as TGTGCCAGCAGCTTGGCTGGGGGCGGTCAGCCCCAGCATTTT. Its protein product is CASSLAGGGQPQHF.

V gene TRBV12-5 combines with J gene TRBJ1-2, with D unresolved. CDR1 is LGHNT and CDR2 is FRNRAP in the germline V gene. With 0 bases removed from V and 8 bases from J, the gap between germline ends came to 16 bases. CDR3 length: 15 residues. The CDR3 is CASGLVRLALRGYTF. In DNA, the CDR3 is TGTGCTAGTGGTTTGGTACGTTTGGCCCTTAGGGGCTACACCTTC.

CDR3 in amino acids: CASSLLGAYPGGYTF. CDR3 nucleotide sequence: TGCGCCAGCAGCTTGCTGGGCGCTTACCCCGGTGGCTACACCTTC. This rearrangement joins TRBV5-1 to TRBJ1-2; D gene uncertain. CDR3 length equals 15 residues. V lost 1 base, J lost 7 bases, and 17 bases lay in between. Germline-derived CDR1 and CDR2 are SGHRS and YFSETQ.

The chain couples TRBV15 to TRBJ2-5, with a weak D call TRBD1 (5 bases). The V gene's germline CDR1 is LNHNV and CDR2 YYDKDF (reference sequence). The CDR3 runs 13 residues. V was pared by 4 bases and J by 5 bases, with 11 bases between. CDR3 coding DNA: TGTGCCACCAGCATCCAGGGAAGGGAGACCCAGTACTTC. Its protein product is CATSIQGRETQYF.

This chain links TRBV5-6 with TRBJ1-5; D uncertain. Between the trimmed V and J ends, which lost 2 bases and 7 bases, there was a span of 7 bases. The CDR3 consists of 12 residues. The germline CDR1 and CDR2 sequences are SGHDT and YYEEEE. The CDR3 bases are TGTGCCAGCAGCTTTTTGGAACAGCCCCAGCATTTT. This sequence encodes CASSFLEQPQHF. Full variable domain (rest looked up from reference TRBV5-6 and TRBJ1-5): DAGVTQSPTHLIKTRGQQVTLRCSPKSGHDTVSWYQQALGQGPQFIFQYYEEEERQRGNFPDRFSGHQFPNYSSELNVNALLLGDSALYLCASSFLEQPQHFGDGTRLSIL.

This clone has only a few counts. This chain's CDR3 is CASSRLGGGSTSYNEQFF. For the CDR3, the DNA is TGTGCCAGCAGCCGGCTAGGGGGTGGGTCCACATCCTACAATGAGCAGTTCTTC. The chain combines TRBV4-2 with TRBJ2-1; D is possibly TRBD1 (6 bases). The V end was cut by 4 bases, the J end by 1 base, with 20 bases between. Germline V gives CDR1 LGHNA, CDR2 YNFKEQ. CDR3 size: 18 residues.

The V gene is TRBV5-1, the J gene TRBJ2-5; 11 nucleotides agree with TRBD2. Per the germline V gene, CDR1 is SGHRS and CDR2 is YFSETQ. The CDR3 is 18 residues long. Trimming cost V 2 bases and J 5 bases; bases outside gene matches: 14. CDR3 in amino acids: CASSFIILAGVGSETQYF. CDR3 in DNA: TGCGCCAGCAGCTTTATTATACTAGCGGGAGTTGGGAGCGAGACCCAGTACTTC.

The chain carries TRBV12-3 or TRBV12-4 and TRBJ2-7; a weak D match, TRBD1 (6 bases). Trimming removed 7 bases from V and 2 bases from J, with 12 bases in between. The CDR3 consists of 13 residues. The DNA of the CDR3 is TGTGCCAGCAAAGTACAGGGCCCCTACGAGCAGTACTTC. Protein product: CASKVQGPYEQYF.